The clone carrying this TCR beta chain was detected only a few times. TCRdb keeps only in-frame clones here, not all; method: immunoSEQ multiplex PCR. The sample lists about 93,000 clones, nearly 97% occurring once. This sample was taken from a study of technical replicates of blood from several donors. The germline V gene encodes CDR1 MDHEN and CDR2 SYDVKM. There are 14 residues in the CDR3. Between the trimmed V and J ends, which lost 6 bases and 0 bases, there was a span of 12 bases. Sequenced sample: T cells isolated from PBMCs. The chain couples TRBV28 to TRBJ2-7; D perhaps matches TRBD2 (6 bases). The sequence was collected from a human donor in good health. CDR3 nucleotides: TGTGCCAGCAGGTCTCTAGCGTTCTCCTACGAGCAGTACTTC. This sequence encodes CASRSLAFSYEQYF.